These 5 T cell receptor beta chains share one sample of origin, sequenced in a study of blood T cell repertoires in COVID-19. Profiling relied on immunoSEQ multiplex PCR, and the TCRdb table lists in-frame clones only, not all of them. This sample has 95,000 to 100,000 clones, with less than 85% found just once. The sequencing input was peripheral blood. The source is a woman in her 70s with active or convalescent COVID-19.

This clone was counted only a few times. The rearrangement uses TRBV10-2 and TRBJ2-2; 7 bases agree with TRBD1. Trimming cost V 2 bases and J 4 bases; bases outside gene matches: 4. Germline V gives CDR1 WSHSY, CDR2 SAAADI. This CDR3 spans 15 amino acids. CDR3 sequence: CASSENRGGTGELFF. As DNA, the CDR3 is TGCGCCAGCAGTGAGAACAGGGGCGGCACCGGGGAGCTGTTTTTT.

The chain has TRBV18 and TRBJ2-4; TRBD1 matches 8 bases. The germline CDR1 and CDR2 sequences are KGHSH and LQKENI. V gave up 5 bases and J gave up 7 bases; unmatched junction bases: 7. This CDR3 has 14 amino acids. The CDR3 coding sequence is TGTGCCAGCTCAGACAGGGGATTGAGGAACATTCAGTACTTC. Its translation is CASSDRGLRNIQYF.

The genes are TRBV4-3 and TRBJ2-2; D is perhaps TRBD2 (5 bases). The CDR3 covers 15 residues. The germline gives CDR1 LGHNA, CDR2 YSLEER. V dropped 0 bases and J dropped 6 bases, with 11 bases sitting between them. The CDR3 spells CASSQEDGKAGELFF. In DNA form, the CDR3 reads TGCGCCAGCAGCCAAGAGGACGGGAAAGCCGGGGAGCTGTTTTTT.

The J gene is TRBJ1-1, the V gene TRBV18, with D hard to call. Trimming stripped 3 bases from V and 1 base from J, with 6 bases between. Germline CDR1 KGHSH, CDR2 LQKENI. The CDR3 loop spans 13 amino acids. CDR3: CASSPVRNTEAFF. Written as DNA, the CDR3 is TGTGCCAGCTCACCTGTGAGGAACACTGAAGCTTTCTTT.

This chain joins TRBV5-4 and TRBJ1-2, with 7 bases identical to TRBD1. CDR3 size: 14 residues. The trim removed 7 bases at V and 1 base at J, leaving 7 bases unmatched. The germline V gene encodes CDR1 SGHNT and CDR2 YYREEE (reference sequence). CDR3 loop: CASLDRASNYGYTF. In DNA, the CDR3 is TGTGCCAGCCTAGACAGGGCTAGTAACTATGGCTACACCTTC.